Listed below are T cell receptor beta chains from one sample, sequenced in a study of blood T cell repertoires in COVID-19. Sequenced by immunoSEQ multiplex PCR; TCRdb stores in-frame clones only, minus some. Of approximately 110,000 clones in the sample, approximately 90% were seen once. Input material: peripheral blood. These receptors were taken from a human donor in a cohort sampled during active COVID-19. The conserved cysteine and the conserved F or W are not part of the CDR3 here. Fields, in order: V gene, clone size, J gene, CDR3 protein. Only some rows state a clone size, as once, few, many or a class for expanded clones.

TRBV2	-	TRBJ2-1	ASRSGTITYNEQF
TRBV15	-	TRBJ2-2	ATSRGTGLYTGELF
TRBV5-1	-	TRBJ1-2	ASSLGQGAKLANYGYT
TRBV6-5	-	TRBJ1-2	ASSPGQINGYT
TRBV7-2	-	TRBJ2-3	ASSLPRHLQY
TRBV3-1/TRBV3-2	few	TRBJ1-5	ASSQDRMGQGYQPQH
TRBV9	-	TRBJ2-2	ASSVELRDYTGELF
TRBV6-5	-	TRBJ1-1	ASSYWGQANTEAF
TRBV19	-	TRBJ2-5	ASSPRGETQY
TRBV1	-	TRBJ2-3	TSSPQSGAKDTQY
TRBV11-2	-	TRBJ1-2	ASSLDVGTYYGYT
TRBV5-1	-	TRBJ1-2	ASRAGTDYGYT
TRBV4-1	-	TRBJ1-2	ASSQDAGTNYGYT
TRBV2	-	TRBJ2-1	ASSEPPGQVNEQF
TRBV19	once	TRBJ2-1	ASSRYSGRALNEQF
TRBV2	-	TRBJ1-6	ASRTQSGSPLH
TRBV6-2/TRBV6-3	-	TRBJ2-1	ASSRSGLTPDEQF
TRBV9	-	TRBJ2-1	ASSVGLAGLGEQF
TRBV15	-	TRBJ2-1	ATSRGEKQF
TRBV20-1	-	TRBJ2-1	SAEGLSEQF
TRBV19	-	TRBJ1-4	ASSMGRKNEKLF
TRBV7-2	-	TRBJ2-7	ASSPGGGLHYEQY
TRBV7-3	-	TRBJ1-1	ASSLTGTGGTEAF
TRBV6-5	-	TRBJ1-5	ASSPREGPQPQH
TRBV20-1	-	TRBJ1-1	SARRNTEAF
TRBV11-2	-	TRBJ2-1	ASSSLFGRSSYNEQF
TRBV7-9	-	TRBJ1-2	ASSREAQRSYGYT
TRBV3-1/TRBV3-2	few	TRBJ1-1	ASSQGGQGYTEAF
TRBV10-3	-	TRBJ1-3	AIRNTGGGNTIY
TRBV6-2/TRBV6-3	-	TRBJ2-3	ASSYSEVTDTQY
TRBV3-1/TRBV3-2	-	TRBJ2-2	ASRGLAGANTGELF
TRBV25-1	-	TRBJ1-2	ASSDPYRSNYGYT
TRBV3-1/TRBV3-2	once	TRBJ2-3	ASSSRGLVWTDTQY
TRBV7-9	-	TRBJ2-1	ASSSRGQGLGNEQF
TRBV9	-	TRBJ2-1	ASSVGLAGFSNEQF
TRBV12-3/TRBV12-4	-	TRBJ1-1	ASSPWKGIAF
TRBV4-2	-	TRBJ1-5	ASSQGREGGNQPQH
TRBV13	-	TRBJ2-7	ASSLTGLAPSSYEQY
TRBV7-2	-	TRBJ2-1	ASSFSGRAFGEQF
TRBV28	-	TRBJ1-2	ASSFPQYGYT
TRBV19	-	TRBJ1-5	ASTPGRNQPQH
TRBV12-3/TRBV12-4	-	TRBJ2-2	ASSLEVGELF
TRBV7-9	-	TRBJ2-3	ASSAVTGADTQY
TRBV2	-	TRBJ1-4	ASKRAGPGEKLF
TRBV6-2/TRBV6-3	-	TRBJ2-5	ASSRDRGETQY
TRBV4-3	once	TRBJ2-4	ASSQDWAQTLDIQY
TRBV2	-	TRBJ1-5	ASSPGGQGQPQH
TRBV7-8	once	TRBJ2-7	ASSLGLASYEQY
TRBV4-3	-	TRBJ2-7	ASSQVNRAHEQY